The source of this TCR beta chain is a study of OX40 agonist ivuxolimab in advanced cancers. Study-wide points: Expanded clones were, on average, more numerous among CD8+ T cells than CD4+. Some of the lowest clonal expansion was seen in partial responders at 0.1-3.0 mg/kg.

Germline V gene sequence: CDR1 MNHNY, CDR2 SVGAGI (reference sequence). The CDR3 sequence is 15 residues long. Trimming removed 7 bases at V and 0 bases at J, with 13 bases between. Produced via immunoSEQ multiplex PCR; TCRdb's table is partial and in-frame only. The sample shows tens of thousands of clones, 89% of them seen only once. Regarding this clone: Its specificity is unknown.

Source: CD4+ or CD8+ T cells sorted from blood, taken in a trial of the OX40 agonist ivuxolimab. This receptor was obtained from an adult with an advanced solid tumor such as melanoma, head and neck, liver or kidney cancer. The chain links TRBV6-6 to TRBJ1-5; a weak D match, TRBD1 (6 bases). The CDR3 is CASIHRENSNQPQHF. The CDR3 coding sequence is TGTGCCAGCATACACAGGGAAAATAGCAATCAGCCCCAGCATTTT.